This record looks at one TCR beta chain sequence and its context. Its antigen is not known. The V end lost 7 bases, the J end lost 1 base, and 16 bases lay between the germline ends. Germline CDR1 and CDR2: SNHLY and FYNNEI. The CDR3 has 15 amino acids. This sample was taken from a study of OX40 agonist ivuxolimab in advanced cancers. Findings of the study overall: In general, CD8+ T cells held more expanded clones than CD4+ did, on average.

Patients with a history of autoimmune disease or on systemic immunosuppression were excluded. Here immunoSEQ multiplex PCR was the method, and the copy in TCRdb shows in-frame clones only, minus some. The sample holds roughly 92,000 clones; more than 85% are singletons and the top ten take around 3.4%. The clonotype was recovered from an adult with an advanced solid tumor such as melanoma, head and neck, liver or kidney cancer. Here the sequenced sample was CD4+ or CD8+ T cells sorted from blood, taken in a trial of the OX40 agonist ivuxolimab. The chain joins TRBV2 to TRBJ1-1; D is uncertain. The CDR3: CASTPDGRPNTEAFF. The CDR3, as DNA: TGTGCCAGCACCCCGGACGGGCGGCCGAACACTGAAGCTTTCTTT.